Sequencing of this T cell receptor beta chain was carried out in a study of CD8 T cells in Susac syndrome. Regarding the study as a whole: Susac-specific public clones in total CD8+ repertoires numbered approximately 17; in CD8+ TEMRA repertoires, they numbered 5 or 6.

From germline, CDR1 is SEHNR and CDR2 FQNEAQ (reference sequence). This CDR3 is built from 14 residues. With V trimmed by 6 bases and J by 4 bases, 5 bases remained unmatched. Concerning this clonotype itself: As yet, its antigen is unknown.

The RNA input was roughly 0.45 to 1 ug, and it was reverse transcribed with random hexamers. The TCR beta CDR3 was amplified by immunoSEQ multiplex PCR across 54 Vbeta, 13 Jbeta. TCRdb ran MiXCR on the immunoSEQ multiplex PCR reads and lists one entry per CDR3 protein. The data hold 75,000 to 95,000 distinct CDR3 sequences, with around 93% observed a single time. The authors sequenced TCR beta from blood CD8+ and CD4+ T cells. FACS was used to enrich TEMRA cells, whereas the CD8+ and CD4+ T cells were obtained by negative isolation. The sequence came from a human donor with Susac syndrome. This chain links TRBV7-9 with TRBJ2-1; 8 bases align to TRBD2. The material sequenced was CD8+ T cells from PBMCs. CDR3 region: CASSRTSFYNEQFF. Written as DNA, the CDR3 is TGTGCCAGCAGTAGGACTAGCTTTTACAATGAGCAGTTCTTC.